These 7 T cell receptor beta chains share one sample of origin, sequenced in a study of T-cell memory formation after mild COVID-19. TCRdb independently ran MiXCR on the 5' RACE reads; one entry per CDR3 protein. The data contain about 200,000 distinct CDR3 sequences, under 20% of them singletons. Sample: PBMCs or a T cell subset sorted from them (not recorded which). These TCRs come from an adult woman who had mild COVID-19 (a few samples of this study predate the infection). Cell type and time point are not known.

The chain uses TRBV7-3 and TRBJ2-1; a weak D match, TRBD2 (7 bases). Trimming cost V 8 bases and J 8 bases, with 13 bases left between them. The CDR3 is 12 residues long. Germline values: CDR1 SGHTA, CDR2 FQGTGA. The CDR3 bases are TGTGCCAGCGGGCGGGGGACATATGAGCAGTTCTTC. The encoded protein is CASGRGTYEQFF.

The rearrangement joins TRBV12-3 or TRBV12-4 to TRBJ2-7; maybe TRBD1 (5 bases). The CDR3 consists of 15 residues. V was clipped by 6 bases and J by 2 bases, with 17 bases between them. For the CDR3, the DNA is TGTGCCAGCAGCTCCGACAGCAAGCCGCCCTACGAGCAGTACTTC. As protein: CASSSDSKPPYEQYF.

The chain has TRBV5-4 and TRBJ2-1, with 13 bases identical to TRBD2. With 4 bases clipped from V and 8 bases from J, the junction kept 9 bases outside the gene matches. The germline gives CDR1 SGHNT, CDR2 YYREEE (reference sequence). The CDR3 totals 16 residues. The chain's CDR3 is CASSLGLAGVPHEQFF. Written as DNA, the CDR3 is TGTGCCAGCAGCCTCGGACTAGCGGGAGTACCCCATGAGCAGTTCTTC.

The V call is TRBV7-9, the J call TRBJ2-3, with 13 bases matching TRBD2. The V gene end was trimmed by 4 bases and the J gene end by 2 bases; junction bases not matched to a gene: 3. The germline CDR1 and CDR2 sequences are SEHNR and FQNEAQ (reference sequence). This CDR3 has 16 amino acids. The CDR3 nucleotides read TGTGCCAGCAGCTACGGGACTAGCGGGACCACAGATACGCAGTATTTT. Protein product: CASSYGTSGTTDTQYF.

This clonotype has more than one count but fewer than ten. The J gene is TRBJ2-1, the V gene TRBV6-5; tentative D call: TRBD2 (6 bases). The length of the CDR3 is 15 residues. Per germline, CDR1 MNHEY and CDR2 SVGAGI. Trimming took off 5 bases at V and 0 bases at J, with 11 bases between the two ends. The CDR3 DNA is TGTGCCAGCAGTCCCGGGCGGGACTCCTACAATGAGCAGTTCTTC. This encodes CASSPGRDSYNEQFF.

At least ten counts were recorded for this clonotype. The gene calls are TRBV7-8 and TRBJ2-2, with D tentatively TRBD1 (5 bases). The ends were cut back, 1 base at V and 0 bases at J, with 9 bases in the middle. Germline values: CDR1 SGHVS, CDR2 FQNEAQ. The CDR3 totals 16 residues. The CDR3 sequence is CASSLEGQTNTGELFF. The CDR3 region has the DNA TGTGCCAGCAGCTTAGAGGGGCAGACGAACACCGGGGAGCTGTTTTTT.

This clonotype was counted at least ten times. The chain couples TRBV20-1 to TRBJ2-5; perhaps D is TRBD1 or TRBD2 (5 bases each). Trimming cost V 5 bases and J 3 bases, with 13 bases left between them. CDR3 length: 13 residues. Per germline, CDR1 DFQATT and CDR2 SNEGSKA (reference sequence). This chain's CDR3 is CSAPGTDEETQYF. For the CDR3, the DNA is TGCAGTGCTCCCGGGACGGATGAAGAGACCCAGTACTTC.